The 12 T cell receptor beta chains in this list originate from one sample, sequenced in a study of blood T cell repertoires in COVID-19. This table comes from immunoSEQ multiplex PCR, and its TCRdb copy is limited to in-frame clones, with some not included. The repertoire holds 200,000 to 300,000 clones, with about 91% as singletons. The specimen sequenced was peripheral blood. The source of these receptors is a person aged 18 to 35 with COVID-19, enrolled during active disease.

This rearrangement joins TRBV9 to TRBJ2-7; maybe TRBD2 (6 bases). The length of the CDR3 is 15 residues. The V and J ends lost 3 bases and 5 bases respectively, with 18 bases between them. The germline CDR1 and CDR2 sequences are SGDLS and YYNGEE. The CDR3 protein is CASSERGNSGDEQYF. The DNA for the CDR3 is TGTGCCAGCAGCGAGAGAGGGAACTCGGGGGACGAGCAGTACTTC. The full variable domain, with the rest looked up from reference TRBV9 and TRBJ2-7, is DSGVTQTPKHLITATGQRVTLRCSPRSGDLSVYWYQQSLDQGLQFLIQYYNGEERAKGNILERFSAQQFPDLHSELNLSSLELGDSALYFCASSERGNSGDEQYFGPGTRLTVT.

The chain joins TRBV19 to TRBJ2-1, with D perhaps matching TRBD2 (6 bases). Germline V gives CDR1 LNHDA, CDR2 SQIVND (reference sequence). CDR3 length: 16 amino acids. Trimming took 0 bases from V and 0 from J, leaving 9 bases between them. Here the CDR3 DNA reads TGTGCCAGTAGTATAGAGGGCGGGGCCTCCTACAATGAGCAGTTCTTC. Residues: CASSIEGGASYNEQFF.

This clone was seen a few times. The V and J genes are TRBV25-1 and TRBJ1-1; no reliable D call. The germline CDR1 and CDR2 sequences are MGHDK and SYGVNS. The V and J ends lost 4 bases and 1 base respectively, with 10 bases between them. The length of the CDR3 is 14 residues. Here the CDR3 DNA reads TGTGCCAGCAGTGCCATTGGTAGGAACACTGAAGCTTTCTTT. This gives the protein CASSAIGRNTEAFF.

This chain links TRBV19 with TRBJ1-5; D remains unclear. The CDR3 consists of 14 residues. V dropped 1 base and J dropped 6 bases, with 10 bases sitting between them. Germline V CDR1 and CDR2: LNHDA, SQIVND (reference sequence). CDR3 DNA sequence: TGTGCCAGTAGTATAGTTGGCGGAGGTCAGCCCCAGCATTTT. Its translation is CASSIVGGGQPQHF.

This clone was observed once. J is TRBJ2-7 and V is TRBV11-2, with 9 bases identical to TRBD1. The CDR3 totals 15 residues. Trimming removed 2 bases from V and 5 bases from J; junction bases left unmatched: 7. The germline CDR1 and CDR2 sequences are SGHAT and FQNNGV. In DNA form, the CDR3 reads TGTGCCAGCAGCTTACCCGGGACAGGGTCCCACGAGCAGTACTTC. It yields the protein CASSLPGTGSHEQYF.

This clone was picked up one time. DNA of the CDR3: TGTGCCAGCAGCTTTAGGGGGACAGGGGGCCAAGAGACCCAGTACTTC. This codes for CASSFRGTGGQETQYF. The chain joins TRBV11-3 to TRBJ2-5, with TRBD1 identical over 11 bases. The J segment lost 1 base and the V segment lost 3 bases, leaving 4 bases of the junction unmatched. Germline V CDR1 and CDR2: SGHNT, YENEEA. The CDR3 is made up of 16 amino acids.

J is TRBJ1-6 and V is TRBV6-5, with a possible D match to TRBD1 (5 bases). This CDR3 is 15 amino acids long. Trimming shortened V by 4 bases and J by 3 bases, and 10 bases separated the two germline ends. Germline CDR1 is MNHEY and CDR2 is SVGAGI. DNA of the CDR3: TGTGCCAGCAGTTCGGACACGGGCTATAATTCACCCCTCCACTTT. This codes for CASSSDTGYNSPLHF.

The chain joins TRBV15 to TRBJ1-3; unclear D gene. This CDR3 region has 15 residues. Germline V gene lookup returns CDR1 LNHNV and CDR2 YYDKDF (reference sequence). V was clipped by 1 base and J by 0 bases, with 7 bases between them. The CDR3 nucleotides are TGTGCCACCAGCAGAGTTAGCTTCTCTGGAAACACCATATATTTT. The encoded protein is CATSRVSFSGNTIYF.

This chain connects TRBV9 to TRBJ2-2, with 7 bases lining up with TRBD1. This CDR3 comprises 17 residues. V gave up 0 bases and J gave up 3 bases; unmatched junction bases: 8. The germline gives CDR1 SGDLS, CDR2 YYNGEE. The CDR3 nucleotides are TGTGCCAGCAGCGTAGTGGAAACAGGGGTGTACACCGGGGAGCTGTTTTTT. It specifies CASSVVETGVYTGELFF. Full variable domain (missing parts from reference TRBV9 and TRBJ2-2): DSGVTQTPKHLITATGQRVTLRCSPRSGDLSVYWYQQSLDQGLQFLIQYYNGEERAKGNILERFSAQQFPDLHSELNLSSLELGDSALYFCASSVVETGVYTGELFFGEGSRLTVL.

The chain carries TRBV19 and TRBJ2-7, with TRBD1 identical over 8 bases. The CDR3 length is 16 residues. Trimming at V came to 1 base and at J to 2 bases, leaving 7 bases not matched to a gene. Germline lookup yields CDR1 LNHDA and CDR2 SQIVND (reference sequence). CDR3 nucleotides: TGTGCCAGTAGTATAGGTGCGGGACAGGCAACCTACGAGCAGTACTTC. It is translated as CASSIGAGQATYEQYF.

The rearrangement joins TRBV9 to TRBJ2-1, with 8 nucleotides matching TRBD2. The germline CDR1 and CDR2 sequences are SGDLS and YYNGEE. This CDR3 comprises 14 residues. The junction had 6 bases not matched to a gene; V was cut back by 6 bases and J by 4 bases. As DNA, the CDR3 is TGTGCCAGCACCCGTCGGGAGGGTTACAATGAGCAGTTCTTC. This translates into CASTRREGYNEQFF.

This clone was detected only a few times. The chain recombines TRBV27 with TRBJ2-7; 7 nucleotides align to TRBD1. J lost 1 base, V lost 5 bases, and 5 bases had no gene match. The CDR3 runs 14 residues. Germline CDR1 MNHEY, CDR2 SMNVEV (reference sequence). For the CDR3, the DNA is TGTGCCAGCAGTCGGCTCAGGGGGTCCTACGAGCAGTACTTC. Its translation: CASSRLRGSYEQYF.